This T cell receptor (beta chain) derives from a study of T-cell reconstitution after alpha-beta-depleted transplantation in children. For TCRbeta, the library was prepared with unique molecular identifiers. From the PCR reads, TCRdb called clonotypes with MiXCR, one entry per CDR3 protein. Of about 690,000 distinct CDR3 sequences in the sample, approximately 16% were seen once. Only a few counts were recorded for this clonotype. Sample: PBMCs from the stem cell graft donor, taken from the stem cell graft. The receptor was derived from a human donor who donated a stem cell graft to a child with acute myeloid leukemia.

CDR3 DNA sequence: TGCAGTGCTAGAGATTTGACATTAAACACTGAAGCTTTCTTT. This encodes CSARDLTLNTEAFF. The chain is built from TRBV20-1 and TRBJ1-1; D remains ambiguous. V shed 0 bases and J shed 2 bases, with 10 bases lying between them. Germline CDR1 and CDR2: DFQATT and SNEGSKA (reference sequence). The CDR3 loop spans 14 amino acids.